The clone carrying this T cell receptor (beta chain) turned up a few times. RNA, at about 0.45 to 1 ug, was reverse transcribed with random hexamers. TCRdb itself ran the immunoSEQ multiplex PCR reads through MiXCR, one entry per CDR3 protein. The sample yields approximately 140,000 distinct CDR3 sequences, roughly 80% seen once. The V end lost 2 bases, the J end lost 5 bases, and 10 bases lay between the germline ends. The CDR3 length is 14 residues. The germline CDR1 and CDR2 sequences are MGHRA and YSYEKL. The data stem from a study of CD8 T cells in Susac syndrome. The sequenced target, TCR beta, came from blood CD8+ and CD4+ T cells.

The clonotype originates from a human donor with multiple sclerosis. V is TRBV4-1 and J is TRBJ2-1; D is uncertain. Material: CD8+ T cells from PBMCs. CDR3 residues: CASSQKGRNNEQFF. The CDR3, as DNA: TGCGCCAGCAGCCAAAAGGGTAGAAACAATGAGCAGTTCTTC.